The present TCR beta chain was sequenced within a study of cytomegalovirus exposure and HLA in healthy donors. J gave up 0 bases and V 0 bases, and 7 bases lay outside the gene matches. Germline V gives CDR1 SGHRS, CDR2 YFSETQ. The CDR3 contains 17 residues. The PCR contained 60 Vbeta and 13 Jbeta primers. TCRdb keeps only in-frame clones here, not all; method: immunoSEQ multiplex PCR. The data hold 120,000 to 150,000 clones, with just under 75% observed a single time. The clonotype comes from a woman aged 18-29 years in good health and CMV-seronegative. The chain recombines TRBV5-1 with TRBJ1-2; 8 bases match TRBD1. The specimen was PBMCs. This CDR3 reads CASSLVQTGGANYGYTF. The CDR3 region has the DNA TGCGCCAGCAGCTTGGTGCAAACAGGGGGTGCTAACTATGGCTACACCTTC.